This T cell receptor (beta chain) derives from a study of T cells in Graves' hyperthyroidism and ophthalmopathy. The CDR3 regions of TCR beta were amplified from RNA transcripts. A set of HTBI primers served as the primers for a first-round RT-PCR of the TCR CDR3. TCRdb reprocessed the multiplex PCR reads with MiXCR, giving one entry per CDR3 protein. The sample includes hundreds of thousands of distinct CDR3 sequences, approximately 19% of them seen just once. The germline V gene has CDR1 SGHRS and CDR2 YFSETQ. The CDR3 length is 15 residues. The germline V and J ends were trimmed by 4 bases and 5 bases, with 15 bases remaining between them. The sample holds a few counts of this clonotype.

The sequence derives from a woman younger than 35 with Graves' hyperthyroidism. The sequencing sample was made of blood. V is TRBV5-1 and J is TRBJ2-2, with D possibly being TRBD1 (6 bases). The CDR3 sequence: CASSPLGAQTGELFF. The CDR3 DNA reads TGCGCCAGCAGCCCCCTGGGGGCTCAGACCGGGGAGCTGTTTTTT.